Listed below are T cell receptor beta chains from one sample, sequenced in a study of regulatory T cells in long-lasting Graves disease. TCRdb passed the multiplex PCR reads through MiXCR, listing each CDR3 protein once. The sample yields 400,000 to 650,000 distinct CDR3 sequences, roughly 15% seen once. These data were also filed under a second study, of T cells in Graves' hyperthyroidism and ophthalmopathy.

This sample comprised peripheral blood mononuclear cells (PBMCs), obtained at new diagnosis, from a patient treated with antithyroid drugs. The receptors here all came from a woman aged 40-65 years with Graves disease. The CDR3 runs from the conserved cysteine through the conserved F or W. The D gene is left open where the match is weak. Size is stated for part of the rows, as once, few or many counts, or as a class when the clone is expanded.

CDR3,DNA,J,D,size,V
CASSSLTYEQYF,TGTGCCAGCAGCTCCCTTACCTACGAGCAGTACTTC,TRBJ2-7,NA,NA,TRBV11-2
CASSPQTRMNTEAFF,TGTGCCAGCAGCCCCCAGACAAGAATGAACACTGAAGCTTTCTTT,TRBJ1-1,NA,many,TRBV9
CASSETGDNYGYTF,TGTGCCAGCAGCGAGACGGGGGATAACTATGGCTACACCTTC,TRBJ1-2,NA,many,TRBV9
CASSPGGAQTSAFF,TGTGCCAGCAGCCCGGGGGGGGCGCAAACGTCGGCTTTCTTT,TRBJ1-1,NA,few,TRBV9
CASSRSESRGYEQYF,TGTGCCAGTAGTAGGTCGGAATCGCGGGGTTACGAGCAGTACTTC,TRBJ2-7,NA,NA,TRBV19
CSVEAQGVQYF,TGCAGCGTTGAAGCCCAGGGAGTGCAGTACTTC,TRBJ2-7,NA,few,TRBV29-1
CSARDRYYEQYF,TGCAGTGCTAGAGACAGATACTACGAGCAGTACTTC,TRBJ2-7,NA,few,TRBV20-1
CASSFTGGKNEQFF,TGCGCCAGCAGCTTTACAGGGGGGAAAAATGAGCAGTTCTTC,TRBJ2-1,TRBD1,NA,TRBV5-1
CASKGAYGYTF,TGTGCCAGCAAGGGGGCCTATGGCTACACCTTC,TRBJ1-2,TRBD1,NA,TRBV27
CASNYGQAGNTIYF,TGTGCCAGCAATTACGGACAGGCAGGAAACACCATATATTTT,TRBJ1-3,TRBD1,NA,TRBV6-2/TRBV6-3
CASSHYGTGNEQFF,TGTGCCAGCTCACACTACGGGACCGGTAATGAGCAGTTCTTC,TRBJ2-1,NA,many,TRBV18
CASSFSRTVSYNEQFF,TGTGCCAGCAGTTTTTCCCGGACAGTTTCCTACAATGAGCAGTTCTTC,TRBJ2-1,NA,few,TRBV28
CASSPAHSSYNEQFF,TGTGCCAGCTCACCGGCCCACAGCTCCTACAATGAGCAGTTCTTC,TRBJ2-1,NA,many,TRBV18
CASRPPGRVVGAFF,TGTGCCAGCAGGCCCCCCGGGAGGGTAGTAGGAGCTTTCTTT,TRBJ1-1,NA,NA,TRBV6-1
CASSGTGLWERTSSMNTEAFF,NA,TRBJ1-1,NA,many,TRBV2
CSVEGLVGTSDTQYF,TGCAGCGTTGAAGGACTAGTGGGGACGTCAGATACGCAGTATTTT,TRBJ2-3,NA,NA,TRBV29-1
CASSRQESTYNEQFF,TGTGCCAGCAGCCGACAGGAGAGTACCTACAATGAGCAGTTCTTC,TRBJ2-1,NA,many,TRBV12-3/TRBV12-4
CSASQAGIYEQCF,TGCAGTGCTAGTCAAGCGGGGATCTACGAGCAGTGCTTC,TRBJ2-7,TRBD2,NA,TRBV20-1
CSARGPRGNEQLF,TGCAGTGCTAGAGGTCCCAGGGGGAATGAGCAGCTCTTC,TRBJ2-1,TRBD1,few,TRBV20-1
CATSRDFPRGTEAFF,TGTGCCACCAGCAGAGATTTTCCCCGAGGCACTGAAGCTTTCTTT,TRBJ1-1,NA,NA,TRBV15
CASSPEGGGLGTLMNTEAFF,TGTGCCAGCAGCCCTGAGGGGGGTGGCCTTGGAACCCTCATGAACACTGAAGCTTTCTTT,TRBJ1-1,NA,many,TRBV12-3/TRBV12-4
CASRQGSNEKLFF,TGCGCCAGCAGACAAGGATCTAATGAAAAACTGTTTTTT,TRBJ1-4,NA,NA,TRBV5-1
CASSLTALYNEQFF,TGTGCCAGCAGCCTTACTGCGCTCTACAATGAGCAGTTCTTC,TRBJ2-1,NA,few,TRBV7-9
CAASLKGQYLGQFF,TGTGCCGCCTCTTTGAAGGGGCAGTACCTTGGGCAGTTCTTC,TRBJ2-1,NA,NA,TRBV6-2/TRBV6-3
CASSQVRYSGGSAGELFF,TGTGCCAGCAGCCAAGTTAGGTATAGCGGGGGGTCCGCCGGGGAGCTGTTTTTT,TRBJ2-2,TRBD2,few,TRBV3-1
CASSPNPGETQYF,TGTGCCAGCTCACCAAACCCGGGAGAGACCCAGTACTTC,TRBJ2-5,NA,many,TRBV18
CSARDRLLAGGLETQYF,TGCAGTGCTAGAGATCGACTCCTAGCGGGGGGGCTTGAGACCCAGTACTTC,TRBJ2-5,TRBD2,NA,TRBV20-1
CASSYSVGQGTNTGELFF,TGTGCCAGCAGTTACTCAGTGGGACAGGGAACGAACACCGGGGAGCTGTTTTTT,TRBJ2-2,TRBD1,NA,TRBV6-2/TRBV6-3
CSADRGNTEAFF,TGCAGCGCCGACAGGGGGAACACTGAAGCTTTCTTT,TRBJ1-1,TRBD1,many,TRBV20-1
CASSFEGAYEQYF,TGTGCCAGCAGTTTTGAGGGGGCCTACGAGCAGTACTTC,TRBJ2-7,NA,many,TRBV28
CAWSVPSPGYTF,TGTGCCTGGAGTGTACCCAGTCCTGGCTACACCTTC,TRBJ1-2,NA,many,TRBV30
CASSSLGDRVFFGDQPQHF,TGTGCCAGCAGTTCTCTGGGGGACAGGGTGTTTTTCGGAGATCAGCCCCAGCATTTT,TRBJ1-5,TRBD1,many,TRBV27
CASSLGQKTDTQYF,TGTGCCAGCAGCTTGGGACAGAAAACAGATACGCAGTATTTT,TRBJ2-3,TRBD1,NA,TRBV11-2
CASSSDRPLYGYTF,TGTGCCAGTAGTTCGGACCGACCTCTCTATGGCTACACCTTC,TRBJ1-2,NA,NA,TRBV19
CASSLATDTQYF,TGTGCCAGCTCACTGGCCACAGATACGCAGTATTTT,TRBJ2-3,NA,many,TRBV11-2